The clone carrying this T cell receptor (beta chain) appeared once. This sample stems from a study of blood T cell repertoires in COVID-19. For the study at large: The samples span acute and convalescent COVID-19 from the United States, Italy and Spain. The analysed material was cDNA or gDNA that came from T cells, B-cell-depleted T cells, or PBMCs.

The protocol was immunoSEQ multiplex PCR, while the TCRdb copy is restricted to in-frame clones and leaves out a portion. This sample yields 75,000 to 90,000 clones, of which around 86% are seen a single time; 8% belongs to the top ten. Per the germline V gene, CDR1 is MNHEY and CDR2 is SVGAGI. The CDR3 extends over 15 amino acids. V lost 0 bases to trimming and J lost 10 bases, with 13 bases between them. The sequencing sample was made of peripheral blood. The source is a man aged 50-60 years with active COVID-19. The chain is built from TRBV6-5 and TRBJ1-6, with D possibly matching TRBD1 (6 bases). The CDR3 nucleotides are TGTGCCAGCAGTTACTCCCTTCAGGGGACATCACCCCTCCACTTT. This encodes CASSYSLQGTSPLHF.